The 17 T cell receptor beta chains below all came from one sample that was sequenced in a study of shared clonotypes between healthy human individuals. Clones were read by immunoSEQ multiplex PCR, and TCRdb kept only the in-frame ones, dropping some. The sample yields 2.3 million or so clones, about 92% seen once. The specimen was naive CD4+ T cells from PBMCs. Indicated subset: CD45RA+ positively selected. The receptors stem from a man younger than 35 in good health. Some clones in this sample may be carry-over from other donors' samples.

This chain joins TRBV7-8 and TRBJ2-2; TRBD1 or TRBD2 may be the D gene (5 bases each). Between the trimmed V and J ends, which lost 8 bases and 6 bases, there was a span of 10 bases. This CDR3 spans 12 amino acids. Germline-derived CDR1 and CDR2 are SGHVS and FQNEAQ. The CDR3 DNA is TGTGCCAGCGCACTAGGGGCCGGGGAGCTGTTTTTT. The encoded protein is CASALGAGELFF.

CDR3 amino acids: CSVVSGRANEQYF. CDR3 nucleotides: TGCAGCGTTGTTAGCGGGAGGGCCAACGAGCAGTACTTC. The J gene is TRBJ2-7, the V gene TRBV29-1; 11 bases are shared with TRBD2. V dropped 4 bases and J dropped 5; count of bases not matched to a gene: 4. CDR1 and CDR2 from the germline V gene are SQVTM and ANQGSEA. The CDR3 runs 13 residues.

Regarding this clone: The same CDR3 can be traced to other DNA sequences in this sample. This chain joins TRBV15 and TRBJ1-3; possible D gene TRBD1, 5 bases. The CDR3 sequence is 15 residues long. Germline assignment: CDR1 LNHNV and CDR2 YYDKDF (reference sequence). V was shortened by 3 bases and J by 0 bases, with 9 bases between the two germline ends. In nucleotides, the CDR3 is TGTGCCACCAGCAGGGGGGGAGGCTCTGGAAACACCATATATTTT. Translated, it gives CATSRGGGSGNTIYF.

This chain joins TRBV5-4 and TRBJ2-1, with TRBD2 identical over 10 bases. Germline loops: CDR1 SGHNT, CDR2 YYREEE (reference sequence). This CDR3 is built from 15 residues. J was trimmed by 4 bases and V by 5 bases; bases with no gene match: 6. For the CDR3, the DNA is TGTGCCAGCAGAGACGGGACTAGCGCATACAATGAGCAGTTCTTC. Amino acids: CASRDGTSAYNEQFF.

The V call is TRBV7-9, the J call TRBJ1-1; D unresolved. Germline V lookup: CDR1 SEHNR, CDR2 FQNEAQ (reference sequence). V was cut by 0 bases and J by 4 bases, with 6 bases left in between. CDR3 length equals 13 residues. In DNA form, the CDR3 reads TGTGCCAGCAGCTTAGCAGGGCCCACTGAAGCTTTCTTT. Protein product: CASSLAGPTEAFF.

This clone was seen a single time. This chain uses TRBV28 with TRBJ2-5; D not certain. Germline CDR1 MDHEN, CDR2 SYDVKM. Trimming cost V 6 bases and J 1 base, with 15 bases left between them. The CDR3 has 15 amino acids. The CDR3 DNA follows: TGTGCCAGCAGCCGCCCGGTAGCAGCCCAAGAGACCCAGTACTTC. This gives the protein CASSRPVAAQETQYF.

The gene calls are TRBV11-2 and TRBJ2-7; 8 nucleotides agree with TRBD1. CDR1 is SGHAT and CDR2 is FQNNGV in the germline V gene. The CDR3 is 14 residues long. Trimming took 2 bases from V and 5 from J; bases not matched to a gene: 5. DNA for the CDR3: TGTGCCAGCAGCTTACGCTTCAGGGGGCACGAGCAGTACTTC. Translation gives CASSLRFRGHEQYF.

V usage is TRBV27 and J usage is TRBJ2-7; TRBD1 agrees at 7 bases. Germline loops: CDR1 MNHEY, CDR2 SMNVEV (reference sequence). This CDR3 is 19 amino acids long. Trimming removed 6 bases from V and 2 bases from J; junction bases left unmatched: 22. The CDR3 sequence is CASSVKIQGSAGGPYEQYF. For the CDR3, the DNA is TGTGCCAGCAGCGTAAAGATACAAGGCTCGGCAGGGGGACCCTACGAGCAGTACTTC.

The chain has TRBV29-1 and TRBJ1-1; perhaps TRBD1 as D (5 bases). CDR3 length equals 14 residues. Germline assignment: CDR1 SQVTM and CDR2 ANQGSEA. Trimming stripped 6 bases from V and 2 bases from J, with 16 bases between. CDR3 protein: CSVTKGAGNTEAFF. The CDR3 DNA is TGCAGCGTCACTAAAGGGGCAGGTAACACTGAAGCTTTCTTT.

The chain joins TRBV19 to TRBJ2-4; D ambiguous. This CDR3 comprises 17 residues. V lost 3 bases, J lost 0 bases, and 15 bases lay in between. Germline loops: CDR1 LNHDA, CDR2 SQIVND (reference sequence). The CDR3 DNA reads TGTGCCAGTAGTATTTCGAATGGGGTGCTAGCCAAAAACATTCAGTACTTC. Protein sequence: CASSISNGVLAKNIQYF.

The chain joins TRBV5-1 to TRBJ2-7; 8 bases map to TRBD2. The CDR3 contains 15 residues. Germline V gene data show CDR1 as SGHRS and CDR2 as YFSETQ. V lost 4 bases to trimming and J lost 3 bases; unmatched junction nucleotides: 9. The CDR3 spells CASSQELAVSYEQYF. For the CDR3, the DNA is TGCGCCAGCAGCCAGGAACTAGCGGTGAGCTACGAGCAGTACTTC.

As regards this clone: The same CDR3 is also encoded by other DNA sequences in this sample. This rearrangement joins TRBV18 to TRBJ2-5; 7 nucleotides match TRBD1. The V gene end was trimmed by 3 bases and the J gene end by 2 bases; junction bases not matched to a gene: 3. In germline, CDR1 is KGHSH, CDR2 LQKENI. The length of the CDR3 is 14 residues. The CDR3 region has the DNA TGTGCCAGCTCACCTGGGACAGAGCAAGAGACCCAGTACTTC. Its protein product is CASSPGTEQETQYF.

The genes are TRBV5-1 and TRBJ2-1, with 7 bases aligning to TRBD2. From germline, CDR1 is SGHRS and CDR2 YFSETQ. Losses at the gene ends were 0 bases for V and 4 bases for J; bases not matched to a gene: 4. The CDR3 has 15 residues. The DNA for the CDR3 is TGCGCCAGCAGCTTGGCGGCGGGAGAGTACAATGAGCAGTTCTTC. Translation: CASSLAAGEYNEQFF.

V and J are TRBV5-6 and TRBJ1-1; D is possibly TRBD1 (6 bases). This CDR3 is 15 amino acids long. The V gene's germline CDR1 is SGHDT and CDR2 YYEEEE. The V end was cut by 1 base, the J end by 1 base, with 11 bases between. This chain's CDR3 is CASSLSVGGNTEAFF. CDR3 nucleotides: TGTGCCAGCAGCTTGAGTGTAGGGGGGAACACTGAAGCTTTCTTT.

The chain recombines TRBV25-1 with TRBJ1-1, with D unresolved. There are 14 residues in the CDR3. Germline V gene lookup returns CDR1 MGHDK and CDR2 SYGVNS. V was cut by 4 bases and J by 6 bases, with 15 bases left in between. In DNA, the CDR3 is TGTGCCAGCAGTGCAGCCGGGAGGTTCCCTGAAGCTTTCTTT. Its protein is CASSAAGRFPEAFF.

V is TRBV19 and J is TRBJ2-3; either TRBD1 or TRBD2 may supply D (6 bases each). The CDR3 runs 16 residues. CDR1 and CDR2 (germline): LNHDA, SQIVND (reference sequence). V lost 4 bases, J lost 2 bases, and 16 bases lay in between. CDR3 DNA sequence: TGTGCCAGTAGTAATTGGGGGGCCGGGATCACAGATACGCAGTATTTT. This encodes CASSNWGAGITDTQYF.

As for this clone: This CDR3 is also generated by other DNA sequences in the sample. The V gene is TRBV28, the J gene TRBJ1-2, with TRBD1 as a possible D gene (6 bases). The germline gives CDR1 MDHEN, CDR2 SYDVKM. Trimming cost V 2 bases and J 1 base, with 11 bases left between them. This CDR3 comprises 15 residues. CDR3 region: CASSLGGRVNYGYTF. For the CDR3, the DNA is TGTGCCAGCAGTTTAGGGGGCAGGGTTAACTATGGCTACACCTTC.